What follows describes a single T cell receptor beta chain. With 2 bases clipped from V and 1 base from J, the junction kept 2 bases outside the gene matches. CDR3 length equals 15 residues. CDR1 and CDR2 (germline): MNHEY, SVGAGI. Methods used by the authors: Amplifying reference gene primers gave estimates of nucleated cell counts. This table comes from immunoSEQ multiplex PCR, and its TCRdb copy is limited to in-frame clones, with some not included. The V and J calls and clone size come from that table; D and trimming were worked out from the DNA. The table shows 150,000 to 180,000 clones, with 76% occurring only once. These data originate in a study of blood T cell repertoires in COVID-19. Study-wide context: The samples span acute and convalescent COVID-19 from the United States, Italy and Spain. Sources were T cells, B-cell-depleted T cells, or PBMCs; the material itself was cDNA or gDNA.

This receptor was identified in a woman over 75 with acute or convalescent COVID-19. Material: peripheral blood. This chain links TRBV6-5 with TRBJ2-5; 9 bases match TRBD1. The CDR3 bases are TGTGCCAGCAGTTACGGACAGGGGTTCCAAGAGACCCAGTACTTC. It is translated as CASSYGQGFQETQYF.